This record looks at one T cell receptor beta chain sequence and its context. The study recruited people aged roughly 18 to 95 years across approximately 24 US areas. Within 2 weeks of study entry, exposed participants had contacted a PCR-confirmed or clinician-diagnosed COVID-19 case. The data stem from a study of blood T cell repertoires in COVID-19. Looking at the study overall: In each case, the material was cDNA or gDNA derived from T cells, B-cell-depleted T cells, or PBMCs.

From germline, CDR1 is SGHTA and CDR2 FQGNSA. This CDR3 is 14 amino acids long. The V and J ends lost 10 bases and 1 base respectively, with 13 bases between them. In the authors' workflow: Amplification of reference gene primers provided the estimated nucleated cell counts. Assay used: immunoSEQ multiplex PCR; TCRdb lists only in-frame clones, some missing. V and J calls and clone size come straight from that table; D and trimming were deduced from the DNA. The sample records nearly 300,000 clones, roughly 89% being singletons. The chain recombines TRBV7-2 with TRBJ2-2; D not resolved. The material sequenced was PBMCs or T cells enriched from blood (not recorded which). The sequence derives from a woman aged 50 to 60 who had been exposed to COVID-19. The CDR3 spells CATSEFLNTGELFF. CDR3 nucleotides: TGTGCCACAAGTGAGTTCCTGAACACCGGGGAGCTGTTTTTT. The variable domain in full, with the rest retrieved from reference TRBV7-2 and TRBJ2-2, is GAGVSQSPSNKVTEKGKDVELRCDPISGHTALYWYRQSLGQGLEFLIYFQGNSAPDKSGLPSDRFSAERTGGSVSTLTIQRTQQEDSAVYLCATSEFLNTGELFFGEGSRLTVL.